This T cell receptor beta chain came from a study of chemoradiotherapy in HPV16-positive cancers. V dropped 4 bases and J dropped 2; count of bases not matched to a gene: 11. In germline, CDR1 is SGHNT, CDR2 YYREEE (reference sequence). CDR3 length: 16 residues. Repertoires were sampled repeatedly during chemoradiotherapy. Profiling relied on immunoSEQ multiplex PCR, and the TCRdb table lists in-frame clones only, not all of them. The sample yields over 9,000 clones, about 80% seen once. Source: blood, taken from a patient who underwent chemoradiotherapy. This sequence joins TRBV5-4 and TRBJ2-5, with TRBD1 matching over 7 bases. The clonotype was recovered from a human donor with HPV-associated anogenital cancer. CDR3 coding DNA: TGTGCCAGCAGCCGACAGGGTTGGGGATTTCAAGAGACCCAGTACTTC. It translates to CASSRQGWGFQETQYF.